A selection of T cell receptor beta chains follows, all from one sample in a study of T cells after yellow fever vaccination. TCRdb reanalysed the 5' RACE reads using MiXCR and keeps one entry per CDR3 protein. This repertoire shows 99,000 or so distinct CDR3 sequences, approximately 6.3% found once; its top ten account for 35% to 50%. This material consisted of CD8+ T cells sorted from PBMCs, taken 10 days after the yellow fever booster vaccination. These receptors were collected from a man aged 18 to 35 who received the YFV17D yellow fever vaccine. CDR3s include the opening cysteine and the closing phenylalanine or tryptophan. D genes are given only for firm matches. Clone size is given for some rows only: seen once, a few or many times, or a class if the clone is expanded.

v_call: TRBV7-2; j_call: TRBJ1-5; clone_size: few; d_call: .; cdr3_aa: CASSSTGFNQPQHF; cdr3_nt: TGTGCCAGCAGCTCGACAGGTTTCAATCAGCCCCAGCATTTT
v_call: TRBV27; j_call: TRBJ1-1; clone_size: few; d_call: TRBD1; cdr3_aa: CATATGSYTEAFF; cdr3_nt: TGTGCCACTGCGACAGGGTCATACACTGAAGCTTTCTTT
v_call: TRBV5-1; j_call: TRBJ1-1; clone_size: .; d_call: TRBD1; cdr3_aa: CASSWGTGMNTEAFF; cdr3_nt: TGCGCCAGCAGCTGGGGGACAGGAATGAACACTGAAGCTTTCTTT
v_call: TRBV5-5; j_call: TRBJ2-7; clone_size: .; d_call: .; cdr3_aa: CASSLVLAASYEQYF; cdr3_nt: TGTGCCAGCAGCTTGGTCCTTGCCGCATCCTACGAGCAGTACTTC
v_call: TRBV29-1; j_call: TRBJ1-1; clone_size: .; d_call: .; cdr3_aa: CSVEVTASNTEAFF; cdr3_nt: TGCAGCGTTGAAGTTACGGCCTCTAACACTGAAGCTTTCTTT
v_call: TRBV11-2; j_call: TRBJ2-5; clone_size: many; d_call: .; cdr3_aa: CASSLDNRAREETQYF; cdr3_nt: TGTGCCAGCAGCTTAGATAATAGGGCCAGGGAAGAGACCCAGTACTTC
v_call: TRBV4-2; j_call: TRBJ2-5; clone_size: many; d_call: .; cdr3_aa: CASSQGWSIQETQYF; cdr3_nt: TGTGCCAGCAGCCAAGGGTGGAGCATTCAAGAGACCCAGTACTTC
v_call: TRBV21-1; j_call: TRBJ2-7; clone_size: few; d_call: .; cdr3_aa: CASSINRGRHEQYF; cdr3_nt: TGTGCCAGCAGCATTAATAGGGGGCGACACGAGCAGTACTTC
v_call: TRBV7-6; j_call: TRBJ2-3; clone_size: few; d_call: TRBD1; cdr3_aa: CASSLLGQGYDTQYF; cdr3_nt: TGTGCCAGCAGCCTCCTGGGACAGGGATATGATACGCAGTATTTT
v_call: TRBV4-1; j_call: TRBJ1-4; clone_size: .; d_call: .; cdr3_aa: CASSQYRAVKEKLFF; cdr3_nt: TGCGCCAGCAGCCAATACAGGGCGGTAAAGGAAAAACTGTTTTTT
v_call: TRBV30; j_call: TRBJ1-5; clone_size: few; d_call: .; cdr3_aa: CAWGVDQPQHF; cdr3_nt: TGTGCCTGGGGGGTCGATCAGCCCCAGCATTTT
v_call: TRBV6-4; j_call: TRBJ2-2; clone_size: few; d_call: .; cdr3_aa: CASSDSDTGELFF; cdr3_nt: TGTGCCAGCAGTGACTCGGACACCGGGGAGCTGTTTTTT
v_call: TRBV5-1; j_call: TRBJ2-3; clone_size: few; d_call: .; cdr3_aa: CASTIWTSTDTQYF; cdr3_nt: TGCGCCAGCACGATTTGGACTAGCACAGATACGCAGTATTTT
v_call: TRBV7-9; j_call: TRBJ1-6; clone_size: few; d_call: .; cdr3_aa: CASSLGRTSPLHF; cdr3_nt: TGTGCCAGCAGCTTGGGGAGGACCTCACCCCTCCACTTT
v_call: TRBV7-9; j_call: TRBJ2-4; clone_size: .; d_call: TRBD1; cdr3_aa: CASSTNRGLAKNIQYF; cdr3_nt: TGTGCCAGCAGCACGAACAGGGGGTTAGCCAAAAACATTCAGTACTTC
v_call: TRBV5-1; j_call: TRBJ1-1; clone_size: many; d_call: .; cdr3_aa: CASSSWGKNTEAFF; cdr3_nt: TGCGCCAGCAGCTCGTGGGGGAAGAACACTGAAGCTTTCTTT
v_call: TRBV4-1; j_call: TRBJ2-5; clone_size: many; d_call: .; cdr3_aa: CASSQFPAKETQYF; cdr3_nt: TGCGCCAGCAGCCAATTTCCAGCTAAAGAGACCCAGTACTTC
v_call: TRBV9; j_call: TRBJ2-7; clone_size: .; d_call: TRBD1; cdr3_aa: CASSSGTGLPYEQYF; cdr3_nt: TGTGCCAGCAGCTCCGGGACAGGCCTCCCCTACGAGCAGTACTTC
v_call: TRBV6-2/TRBV6-3; j_call: TRBJ2-1; clone_size: .; d_call: TRBD1; cdr3_aa: CASTQDRAQFF; cdr3_nt: TGTGCCAGCACCCAAGACAGGGCCCAGTTCTTC
v_call: TRBV30; j_call: TRBJ2-1; clone_size: .; d_call: .; cdr3_aa: CAWNIGGSINEQFF; cdr3_nt: TGTGCCTGGAACATCGGGGGCTCCATCAATGAGCAGTTCTTC
v_call: TRBV6-2/TRBV6-3; j_call: TRBJ2-5; clone_size: many; d_call: .; cdr3_aa: CASSYPLMGGPPDQETQYF; cdr3_nt: TGTGCCAGCAGTTACCCCCTGATGGGGGGACCGCCGGACCAAGAGACCCAGTACTTC
v_call: TRBV10-3; j_call: TRBJ1-1; clone_size: few; d_call: .; cdr3_aa: CAIRPLRPGNTEAFF; cdr3_nt: TGTGCCATCAGACCTCTCCGGCCCGGGAACACTGAAGCTTTCTTT
v_call: TRBV10-3; j_call: TRBJ2-6; clone_size: .; d_call: .; cdr3_aa: CAIMATQGRSGANVLTF; cdr3_nt: TGTGCCATAATGGCAACCCAGGGGCGCTCTGGGGCCAACGTCCTGACTTTC
v_call: TRBV5-1; j_call: TRBJ2-3; clone_size: .; d_call: .; cdr3_aa: CASAPRRPTDTQYF; cdr3_nt: TGCGCCAGCGCCCCTAGGCGGCCCACAGATACGCAGTATTTT
v_call: TRBV27; j_call: TRBJ2-2; clone_size: few; d_call: TRBD1; cdr3_aa: CASSSWSRGRSGELFF; cdr3_nt: TGTGCCAGCAGTTCTTGGAGTAGGGGGCGAAGCGGGGAGCTGTTTTTT
v_call: TRBV12-3/TRBV12-4; j_call: TRBJ2-6; clone_size: many; d_call: .; cdr3_aa: CASSLSLGLAAHSGANVLTF; cdr3_nt: TGTGCCAGCAGTTTATCATTAGGACTGGCAGCCCACTCTGGGGCCAACGTCCTGACTTTC
v_call: TRBV6-5; j_call: TRBJ2-1; clone_size: .; d_call: TRBD2; cdr3_aa: CASRTSGGLGNEQFF; cdr3_nt: TGTGCCAGCAGGACTAGCGGGGGTTTGGGCAATGAGCAGTTCTTC
v_call: TRBV12-3/TRBV12-4; j_call: TRBJ2-2; clone_size: .; d_call: .; cdr3_aa: CASRLTVGELFF; cdr3_nt: TGTGCCAGCAGGTTGACAGTCGGGGAGCTGTTTTTT
v_call: TRBV6-2/TRBV6-3; j_call: TRBJ2-2; clone_size: .; d_call: .; cdr3_aa: CASTGGQTTGELFF; cdr3_nt: TGTGCCAGCACGGGCGGACAGACCACCGGGGAGCTGTTTTTT
v_call: TRBV7-9; j_call: TRBJ2-7; clone_size: .; d_call: TRBD2; cdr3_aa: CASSTMDGGAYEQYF; cdr3_nt: TGTGCCAGCAGCACCATGGACGGGGGGGCTTACGAGCAGTACTTC
v_call: TRBV10-2; j_call: TRBJ2-6; clone_size: few; d_call: .; cdr3_aa: CASSEWTSGANVLTF; cdr3_nt: TGCGCCAGCAGTGAGTGGACGTCTGGGGCCAACGTCCTGACTTTC
v_call: TRBV6-1; j_call: TRBJ1-2; clone_size: .; d_call: .; cdr3_aa: CASSQRTAVLNYGYTF; cdr3_nt: TGTGCCAGCAGTCAACGGACTGCGGTTTTAAACTATGGCTACACCTTC
v_call: TRBV5-5; j_call: TRBJ1-1; clone_size: many; d_call: .; cdr3_aa: CASSFRAKNTEAFF; cdr3_nt: TGTGCCAGCAGCTTCAGGGCCAAGAACACTGAAGCTTTCTTT
v_call: TRBV27; j_call: TRBJ1-4; clone_size: few; d_call: .; cdr3_aa: CASRSWSNEKLFF; cdr3_nt: TGTGCCAGCAGAAGTTGGTCTAATGAAAAACTGTTTTTT
v_call: TRBV5-6; j_call: TRBJ1-2; clone_size: .; d_call: .; cdr3_aa: CASSPGHSVLVPYGYTF; cdr3_nt: TGTGCCAGCAGCCCCGGCCACTCCGTTTTGGTTCCCTATGGCTACACCTTC
v_call: TRBV4-1; j_call: TRBJ2-6; clone_size: few; d_call: .; cdr3_aa: CASSQDWGGANVLTF; cdr3_nt: TGCGCCAGCAGCCAAGACTGGGGAGGGGCCAACGTCCTGACTTTC
v_call: TRBV4-3; j_call: TRBJ2-1; clone_size: many; d_call: .; cdr3_aa: CASSATAWEPDNEQFF; cdr3_nt: TGCGCCAGCAGCGCGACCGCATGGGAACCGGACAATGAGCAGTTCTTC
v_call: TRBV27; j_call: TRBJ2-2; clone_size: .; d_call: .; cdr3_aa: CASSSGRGGTGELFF; cdr3_nt: TGTGCCAGCAGTTCGGGAAGGGGTGGCACCGGGGAGCTGTTTTTT
v_call: TRBV5-1; j_call: TRBJ1-1; clone_size: .; d_call: TRBD1; cdr3_aa: CASSLVLGQDTEAFF; cdr3_nt: TGCGCCAGCAGCTTGGTGCTGGGACAGGACACTGAAGCTTTCTTT
v_call: TRBV5-6; j_call: TRBJ2-5; clone_size: many; d_call: .; cdr3_aa: CASSLGPGRRTQYF; cdr3_nt: TGTGCCAGCAGCTTGGGACCCGGTAGGCGGACCCAGTACTTC
v_call: TRBV7-9; j_call: TRBJ1-2; clone_size: .; d_call: .; cdr3_aa: CASRGTYNYGYTF; cdr3_nt: TGTGCCAGCAGGGGGACGTATAACTATGGCTACACCTTC
v_call: TRBV19; j_call: TRBJ2-1; clone_size: .; d_call: .; cdr3_aa: CASSRYNEQFF; cdr3_nt: TGTGCCAGTAGTAGGTACAATGAGCAGTTCTTC
v_call: TRBV21-1; j_call: TRBJ1-5; clone_size: .; d_call: .; cdr3_aa: CAPRPRPQHF; cdr3_nt: TGTGCCCCGCGGCCCAGGCCCCAGCATTTT
v_call: TRBV10-3; j_call: TRBJ2-3; clone_size: few; d_call: TRBD1; cdr3_aa: CAIRTGTGDADTQYF; cdr3_nt: TGTGCCATCAGAACCGGGACAGGGGACGCAGATACGCAGTATTTT
v_call: TRBV7-7; j_call: TRBJ2-2; clone_size: many; d_call: .; cdr3_aa: CASSSGFGELFF; cdr3_nt: TGTGCTAGCAGCTCAGGGTTCGGGGAGCTGTTTTTT